Listed below are T cell receptor beta chains from one sample, sequenced in a study of T cell clusters in autoimmune cytopenias. TCRdb re-called the multiplex PCR reads; one entry per CDR3 protein, DNA not given. The sample is made up of roughly 4,000 distinct CDR3 sequences, and the top ten hold around a fifth of it. The same sample was also used in a study of T cell repertoires in aging, cancer and after chemotherapy.

The specimen was peripheral blood. The receptors shown here come from a human donor in good health. Both conserved end residues are part of each CDR3. Each record gives: J gene, clone size, V gene, CDR3 protein. Only some rows state a clone size, as once, few, many or a class for expanded clones.

J: TRBJ2-3; size: medium-sized; V: TRBV7-9; CDR3: CASSLGTGGADTQYF
J: TRBJ2-3; size: -; V: TRBV7-9; CDR3: CASSITGGGTDTQYF
J: TRBJ1-4; size: -; V: TRBV7-2; CDR3: CASSAELNEKLFF
J: TRBJ2-2; size: medium-sized; V: TRBV10-1; CDR3: CASSDGRYTGELFF
J: TRBJ1-5; size: -; V: TRBV20-1; CDR3: CSARVQGDQPQHF
J: TRBJ2-1; size: -; V: TRBV5-1; CDR3: CASSLTGAYNEQFF
J: TRBJ2-1; size: -; V: TRBV20-1; CDR3: CSAAPSGGTRGSYNEQFF
J: TRBJ1-2; size: -; V: TRBV20-1; CDR3: CSAYTETVRGYTF
J: TRBJ2-1; size: medium-sized; V: TRBV14; CDR3: CASSQSRLAGGHEQFF
J: TRBJ1-2; size: medium-sized; V: TRBV30; CDR3: CAWNPWMYGYTF
J: TRBJ2-7; size: -; V: TRBV5-1; CDR3: CASSLAEGASHEQYF
J: TRBJ2-7; size: -; V: TRBV10-3; CDR3: CAISDWDRGYEQYF
J: TRBJ2-3; size: medium-sized; V: TRBV15; CDR3: CATSRDRDLGGTQYF
J: TRBJ1-2; size: medium-sized; V: TRBV27; CDR3: CASSPDRLNYGYTF
J: TRBJ1-2; size: -; V: TRBV20-1; CDR3: CSAMDRGLGYTF
J: TRBJ1-5; size: -; V: TRBV20-1; CDR3: CSARENRFGTHHQPQHF
J: TRBJ2-3; size: -; V: TRBV5-1; CDR3: CASSNGGKTDTQYF
J: TRBJ2-3; size: medium-sized; V: TRBV4-2; CDR3: CASSQEGWLSTDTQYF
J: TRBJ2-5; size: -; V: TRBV6-5; CDR3: CASSYWGAGGKETQYF
J: TRBJ2-1; size: medium-sized; V: TRBV6-5; CDR3: CASRPTGSYNEQFF
J: TRBJ1-6; size: -; V: TRBV15; CDR3: CATSREQLSSYNSPLHF
J: TRBJ1-1; size: medium-sized; V: TRBV19; CDR3: CASRPGQANTEAFF
J: TRBJ2-7; size: -; V: TRBV19; CDR3: CASSRDSSYEQYF
J: TRBJ1-4; size: -; V: TRBV12-3/TRBV12-4; CDR3: CASSPGTRTNEKLFF
J: TRBJ1-3; size: medium-sized; V: TRBV5-5; CDR3: CASSLRVTGNTIYF
J: TRBJ2-1; size: -; V: TRBV7-2; CDR3: CASSSLVTGKQFF
J: TRBJ1-2; size: -; V: TRBV6-5; CDR3: CASSIYLCSGFSDYGYTF
J: TRBJ2-3; size: large; V: TRBV29-1; CDR3: CSVGRGTDTQYF
J: TRBJ2-3; size: -; V: TRBV20-1; CDR3: CSASLRQSLMGTQYF
J: TRBJ1-5; size: medium-sized; V: TRBV5-1; CDR3: CASSLEGIGSNQPQHF
J: TRBJ2-2; size: -; V: TRBV7-9; CDR3: CASSELAGARAGELFF
J: TRBJ2-1; size: medium-sized; V: TRBV30; CDR3: CAWSEQGFEQFF
J: TRBJ2-1; size: -; V: TRBV5-5; CDR3: CASSQELAGASYNEQFF
J: TRBJ1-2; size: medium-sized; V: TRBV29-1; CDR3: CSVQVGQGLNYGYTF
J: TRBJ2-6; size: medium-sized; V: TRBV6-6; CDR3: CASRPDRSGANVLTF
J: TRBJ1-1; size: -; V: TRBV10-3; CDR3: CAISESDREFANTEAFF
J: TRBJ2-7; size: medium-sized; V: TRBV10-3; CDR3: CAISRGSGGSYEQYF
J: TRBJ2-1; size: -; V: TRBV5-1; CDR3: CASSLAITNEQFF
J: TRBJ2-3; size: medium-sized; V: TRBV19; CDR3: CASSRTQQPSTDTQYF
J: TRBJ1-2; size: medium-sized; V: TRBV5-4; CDR3: CASSPSGFNYGYTF
J: TRBJ2-1; size: -; V: TRBV7-9; CDR3: CASSPWGGAVEQFF
J: TRBJ2-1; size: -; V: TRBV12-3/TRBV12-4; CDR3: CASSLPGGLPNEQFF
J: TRBJ1-5; size: -; V: TRBV18; CDR3: CASSPTQMGPQHF
J: TRBJ1-5; size: -; V: TRBV27; CDR3: CASSLDRGNQPQHF
J: TRBJ2-6; size: medium-sized; V: TRBV10-3; CDR3: CAISESMSGANVLTF
J: TRBJ2-1; size: medium-sized; V: TRBV19; CDR3: CASSKERGGSFVEQFF
J: TRBJ2-7; size: -; V: TRBV5-1; CDR3: CASSHPRTGSSYEQYF
J: TRBJ1-4; size: -; V: TRBV20-1; CDR3: CSARDWRVSTNEKLFF
J: TRBJ2-1; size: -; V: TRBV14; CDR3: CASSHPGQGADNEQFF